These 8 T cell receptor beta chains share one sample of origin, sequenced in a study of shared clonotypes between healthy human individuals. TCRdb's copy holds only in-frame clones and misses some; the assay was immunoSEQ multiplex PCR. The top ten clones hold 0.37% of a sample with roughly 2,300,000 clones, 92% of them seen once. The material sequenced was naive CD4+ T cells from PBMCs. Noted subset: CD45RA+ positively selected. These receptors were obtained from a man younger than 35 in good health. Some clones in this sample may be carry-over from other donors' samples.

This clone came up once. The chain couples TRBV11-2 to TRBJ1-3; the match to TRBD1 covers 9 bases. Germline V gene lookup returns CDR1 SGHAT and CDR2 FQNNGV. Trimming at V came to 5 bases and at J to 1 base, leaving 6 bases not matched to a gene. This CDR3 has 16 residues. CDR3 in amino acids: CASSPHDRGSGNTIYF. For the CDR3, the DNA is TGTGCCAGCAGCCCTCACGACAGGGGGTCTGGAAACACCATATATTTT.

This clone is a singleton in its sample. J is TRBJ2-5 and V is TRBV15; D unresolved. The V and J ends lost 0 bases and 5 bases respectively, with 10 bases between them. This CDR3 has 14 residues. CDR1 and CDR2 (germline): LNHNV, YYDKDF (reference sequence). The CDR3 nucleotides are TGTGCCACCAGCAGAGATTTGGCGGTGGAGACCCAGTACTTC. It codes for CATSRDLAVETQYF.

The CDR3: CASSLEDRVGYTF. CDR3 bases: TGTGCCAGCAGCTTGGAGGACAGAGTTGGCTACACCTTC. The V gene is TRBV5-5, the J gene TRBJ1-2; TRBD1 is a possible D gene (6 bases). The CDR3 is 13 amino acids. Germline CDR1 reads SGHKS; CDR2 reads YYEKEE (reference sequence). V dropped 0 bases and J dropped 7 bases, with 10 bases sitting between them.

Notes on this clone: Distinct nucleotide sequences in the sample also encode this CDR3. This chain joins TRBV4-1 and TRBJ2-1; D perhaps matches TRBD2 (5 bases). The CDR3 runs to 15 residues. Trimming took 1 base from V and 0 from J, leaving 7 bases between them. Germline values: CDR1 MGHRA, CDR2 YSYEKL. CDR3 residues: CASSQASSSYNEQFF. The DNA for the CDR3 is TGCGCCAGCAGCCAAGCTAGCTCCTCCTACAATGAGCAGTTCTTC.

The chain uses TRBV29-1 and TRBJ1-2; D remains ambiguous. This CDR3 is built from 13 residues. CDR1 is SQVTM, CDR2 ANQGSEA, per germline. Trimming left V 5 bases short and J 8 bases short, with 18 bases between. Written as DNA, the CDR3 is TGCAGCGTTCAGCCCTCTCACGGCGGCGGCTACACCTTC. Protein sequence: CSVQPSHGGGYTF.

The chain combines TRBV5-4 with TRBJ1-1, with D hard to call. V was cut by 0 bases and J by 0 bases, with 9 bases left in between. The CDR3 covers 15 residues. Germline V gene lookup returns CDR1 SGHNT and CDR2 YYREEE (reference sequence). In nucleotides, the CDR3 is TGTGCCAGCAGCTTGGCCACGGGGATGAACACTGAAGCTTTCTTT. Protein: CASSLATGMNTEAFF.

V and J are TRBV2 and TRBJ2-3, with a weak D call TRBD1 (5 bases). The CDR3 contains 14 residues. V was pared by 4 bases and J by 13 bases, with 21 bases between. Germline CDR1 SNHLY, CDR2 FYNNEI. The CDR3 sequence: CASSGGRERSFEYF. CDR3 nucleotides: TGTGCCAGCAGTGGCGGCAGGGAACGTTCATTTGAGTATTTT.

This chain uses TRBV28 with TRBJ2-2; D unresolved. V was trimmed by 3 bases and J by 4 bases, leaving 9 bases between them. The CDR3 runs 14 residues. The germline V gene has CDR1 MDHEN and CDR2 SYDVKM. The CDR3 sequence is CASSLVASTGELFF. In DNA, the CDR3 is TGTGCCAGCAGTTTGGTAGCATCCACCGGGGAGCTGTTTTTT.